This TCR beta chain was sequenced for a study of blood T cells in healthy people across ages (dated by TCRdb to about 2015). Regarding the research as a whole: In model experiments, roughly one uniquely barcoded TCR beta cDNA molecule per two T cells was captured by template switching. To track age-related changes in TCR beta repertoire diversity, the study relied on deep sequencing normalized with unique cDNA molecular identifiers. Four age groups were formed from the donors: young (average about 16 years), middle-aged (less than 40), aged (over 55) and long-lived (roughly 81). Donors of different ages were randomly distributed across sequencing lanes to avoid experimental bias. The study analyzed two additional independent replicas of 1 million unique cDNA reads from the same blood draw for two donors, one aged 18 to 29 and one aged 80 or older. Broader findings and caveats from the paper: Estimates of total diversity based on one million sequenced T cells were regarded as lower bounds and as underestimates. A strong correlation was found between observed TCR beta diversity and the percentage of naive T cells measured by flow cytometry. Bulk unsorted PBMC profiling prevented conclusive comparison of naive and antigen-experienced compartments. Compared with the aged group, the long-lived group had more naive CD4+ T cells, fewer expanded clones and increased TCR diversity, suggesting age selection. Because donor CMV infection status was unknown, age-related changes in expanded clonotypes were potentially confounded. As age increased, observed TCR beta diversity per million T cells dropped in a roughly linear way, and a significant reduction was already evident by age 40.

This clonotype was seen a handful of times. Its cognate antigen has yet to be identified. Qualities for individual bases were not recorded, and no much larger clone is one base off. V is cut back by 5 bases and J by 3 bases, with 6 bases in the junction unmatched. CDR1 is given as DFQATT and CDR2 as SNEGSKA, both from the germline V gene (reference sequence). Including the terminal cysteine and phenylalanine, the CDR3 comprises 15 residues. This entry keeps only the CDR3 DNA: 45 bases, framed from base 1. Donors were approximately 42 systemically healthy Caucasian individuals from Russia aged 6 to 90 years. Each donor gave roughly 11 milliliters of peripheral blood, drawn into EDTA-treated Vacutainer tubes. Ficoll-Paque density-gradient centrifugation was used to isolate PBMCs, with at least 6 million per sample. Total RNA, at least 5 micrograms per sample, was extracted from PBMCs with Trizol reagent. For every donor, flow cytometry on a PBMC aliquot measured the percentage of naive CD45RAhigh/CD27high T cells.

Libraries came from 5' RACE. Sequencing relied on an Illumina HiSeq 2500. The second PCR ran for about 6 to 12 cycles and used a J-beta primer mix along with a sample-barcoded 5' primer. Each TCR beta cDNA molecule received a unique molecular identifier from a template-switch 5' adaptor carrying 12 random nucleotides. Each sample yielded at least 2.5 million CDR3-containing paired-end reads. All of the RNA was converted into first-strand cDNA using the Mint cDNA synthesis kit, with a TRBC-specific oligonucleotide serving as the primer. After uracil-DNA glycosylase treatment, a first 18-cycle PCR used universal primers M1SS and BC2_uni_R on all cDNA. In the source study's methods: For normalization, 1 million high-quality reads, each with a distinct molecular identifier, were randomly selected from each sample. Instead of being binned into consensus sequences, reads that shared molecular identifiers were thrown out. CDR3 identification, clonotype clustering and error correction used MiTCR with a Q25 quality threshold and the strictest error-elimination algorithm. Lower-bound total TCR beta diversity was estimated with a nonparametric unseen species model using Euler transformation. Using fastp at Q25 and MiXCR, TCRdb reprocessed the public reads and kept productive beta chains. One record per CDR3 amino acid sequence lists the most common genes and DNA. None of the V and J calls come from the authors' own analysis; TCRdb made them. The sample records approximately 400,000 distinct CDR3 sequences, roughly half of which are singletons. The leading ten clones occupy 50% to 65% of the sample.

The sequenced sample consisted of blood. This clonotype originated in a man in his 60s in good health. The chain links TRBV20-1 with TRBJ2-7; TRBD2 aligns with 14 central bases. This receptor carries the CDR3 CSAEGLAGGSYEQYF. The base sequence is TGCAGTGCTGAAGGACTAGCGGGGGGAAGCTACGAGCAGTACTTC.